Listed here are 7 T cell receptor beta chains from one sample, sequenced in a study of early T cells in non-severe SARS-CoV-2 infection. One entry per CDR3 protein results from TCRdb running MiXCR on the 5' RACE reads. The sample lists fewer than 45,000 distinct CDR3 sequences; more than 8% were seen once. The sequenced sample consisted of whole blood. The receptors stem from an adult who was a healthcare worker with PCR-confirmed SARS-CoV-2 infection or an uninfected control (not recorded which).

This clonotype has more than one count but fewer than ten. The chain combines TRBV7-9 with TRBJ1-1; D is undetermined. This CDR3 has 12 amino acids. Deletions cut 4 bases from V and 0 bases from J, with 3 bases between. Germline-derived CDR1 and CDR2 are SEHNR and FQNEAQ (reference sequence). The CDR3 protein is CASSYLNTEAFF. The CDR3 DNA reads as TGTGCCAGCAGCTACCTGAACACTGAAGCTTTCTTT.

In this sample, this clonotype turned up a few times. This chain connects TRBV5-4 to TRBJ2-1; either TRBD1 or TRBD2 may supply D (5 bases each). The CDR3 consists of 13 residues. The germline gives CDR1 SGHNT, CDR2 YYREEE (reference sequence). The ends were cut back, 5 bases at V and 7 bases at J, with 13 bases in the middle. The CDR3 region is CASSRGWGNEQFF. The CDR3 bases are TGTGCCAGCAGTCGAGGTTGGGGGAATGAGCAGTTCTTC.

At least ten counts were recorded for this clonotype. The chain carries TRBV20-1 and TRBJ1-6, with D hard to call. With 0 bases removed from V and 0 bases from J, the gap between germline ends came to 6 bases. Per the germline V gene, CDR1 is DFQATT and CDR2 is SNEGSKA (reference sequence). CDR3 size: 15 residues. CDR3 DNA sequence: TGCAGTGCTAGAGATTCAAGCTCCTATAATTCACCCCTCCACTTT. This sequence encodes CSARDSSSYNSPLHF.

The table lists this clonotype with many counts. The gene calls are TRBV7-3 and TRBJ1-1; D uncertain. The ends were cut back, 7 bases at V and 1 base at J, with 10 bases in the middle. CDR1 SGHTA and CDR2 FQGTGA come from the germline V gene. CDR3 size: 13 residues. In DNA, the CDR3 is TGTGCCAGCAACGACCCGCCGAACACTGAAGCTTTCTTT. It codes for CASNDPPNTEAFF. The full variable domain, its missing parts supplied by reference TRBV7-3 and TRBJ1-1, is GAGVSQTPSNKVTEKGKYVELRCDPISGHTALYWYRQSLGQGPEFLIYFQGTGAADDSGLPNDRFFAVRPEGSVSTLKIQRTERGDSAVYLCASNDPPNTEAFFGQGTRLTVV.

This clonotype was detected many times. V and J are TRBV6-2 or TRBV6-3 and TRBJ2-2, with a tentative D call TRBD2 (5 bases). Germline V gene lookup returns CDR1 MNHEY and CDR2 SVGEGT. Deletions cut 6 bases from V and 6 bases from J, with 17 bases between. The CDR3 sequence is 15 residues long. The CDR3 loop is CASRKRDFFAGELFF. CDR3 nucleotides: TGTGCCAGCAGGAAACGGGATTTTTTCGCCGGGGAGCTGTTTTTT.

The DNA of the CDR3 is TGCAGTGCTAGAGATAGTCAGCGAGGCGCGACAGATACGCAGTATTTT. Amino acid sequence: CSARDSQRGATDTQYF. V usage is TRBV20-1 and J usage is TRBJ2-3; D ambiguous. Between the trimmed V and J ends, which lost 0 bases and 3 bases, there was a span of 16 bases. CDR3 length equals 16 residues. In germline, CDR1 is DFQATT, CDR2 SNEGSKA (reference sequence).

This clonotype was recorded many times. The chain has TRBV27 and TRBJ1-1; the match to TRBD1 covers 12 bases. Germline V gene data show CDR1 as MNHEY and CDR2 as SMNVEV (reference sequence). The CDR3 contains 14 residues. Germline trimming cut 3 bases from V and 7 bases from J; bases unmatched to any gene: 3. The CDR3 here is CASSFGTGGYEAFF. The CDR3 nucleotides read TGTGCCAGCAGTTTCGGGACAGGGGGCTATGAAGCTTTCTTT.